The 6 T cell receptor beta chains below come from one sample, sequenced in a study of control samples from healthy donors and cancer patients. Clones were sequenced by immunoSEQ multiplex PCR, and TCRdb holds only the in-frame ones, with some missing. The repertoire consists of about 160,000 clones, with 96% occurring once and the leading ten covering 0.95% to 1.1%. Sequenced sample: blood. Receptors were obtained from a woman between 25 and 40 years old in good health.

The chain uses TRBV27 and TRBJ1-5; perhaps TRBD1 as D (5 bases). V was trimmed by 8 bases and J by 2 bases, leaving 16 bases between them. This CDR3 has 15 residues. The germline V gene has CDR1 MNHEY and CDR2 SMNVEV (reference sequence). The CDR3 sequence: CASGAPVYGNQPQHF. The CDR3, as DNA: TGTGCCAGCGGGGCTCCAGTTTACGGCAATCAGCCCCAGCATTTT.

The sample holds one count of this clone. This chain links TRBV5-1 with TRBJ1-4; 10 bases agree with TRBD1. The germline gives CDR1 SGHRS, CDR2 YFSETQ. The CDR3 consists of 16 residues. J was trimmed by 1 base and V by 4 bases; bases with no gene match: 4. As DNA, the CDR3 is TGCGCCAGCAGCCAAGACAGGGGGCGAACTAATGAAAAACTGTTTTTT. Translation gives CASSQDRGRTNEKLFF.

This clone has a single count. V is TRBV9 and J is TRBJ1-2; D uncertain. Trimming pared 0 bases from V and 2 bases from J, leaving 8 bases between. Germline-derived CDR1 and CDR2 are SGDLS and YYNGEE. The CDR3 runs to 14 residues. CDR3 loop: CASSVDADNYGYTF. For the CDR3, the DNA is TGTGCCAGCAGCGTAGATGCGGACAACTATGGCTACACCTTC.

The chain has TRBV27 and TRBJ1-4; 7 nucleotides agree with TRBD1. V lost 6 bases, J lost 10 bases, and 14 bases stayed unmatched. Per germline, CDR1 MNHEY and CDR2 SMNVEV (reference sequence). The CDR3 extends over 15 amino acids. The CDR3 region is CASRGTTGTVGKLFF. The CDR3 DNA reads TGTGCCAGCAGGGGTACGACCGGGACAGTTGGAAAACTGTTTTTT.

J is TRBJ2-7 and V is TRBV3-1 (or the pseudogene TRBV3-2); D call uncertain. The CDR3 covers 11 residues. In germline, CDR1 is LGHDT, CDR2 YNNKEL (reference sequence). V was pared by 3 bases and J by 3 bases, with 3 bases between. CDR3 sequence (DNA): TGTGCCAGCAGCCAGGACTACGAGCAGTACTTC. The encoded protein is CASSQDYEQYF.

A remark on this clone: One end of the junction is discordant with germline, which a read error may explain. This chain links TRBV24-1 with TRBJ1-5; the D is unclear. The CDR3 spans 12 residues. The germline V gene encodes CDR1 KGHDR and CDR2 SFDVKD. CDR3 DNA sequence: TGTGCCACCAGTGACTTCGAACAGAGACTTGAGTTT. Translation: CATSDFEQRLEF.